Listed here are 32 T cell receptor beta chains from one sample, sequenced in a study of shared clonotypes between healthy human individuals. Only in-frame clones appear in the TCRdb table, and some are missing; sequencing was by immunoSEQ multiplex PCR. In the table there are almost 750,000 clones, approximately 77% of which are singletons. Sequencing was carried out using memory CD4+ T cells sorted from blood. Subset defined: CD45RA-negative fraction. The source of these receptors is a young woman in good health.

In the case of this clone: In the same sample, other DNA sequences code for this CDR3. V gene TRBV6-1 combines with J gene TRBJ1-5; possible D gene TRBD1, 6 bases. The V end was cut by 2 bases, the J end by 4 bases, with 12 bases between. The germline CDR1 and CDR2 sequences are MNHNS and SASEGT. The CDR3 contains 15 residues. CDR3 loop: CASSERAGENQPQHF. DNA of the CDR3: TGTGCCAGCAGTGAAAGGGCAGGGGAAAATCAGCCCCAGCATTTT.

The chain carries TRBV6-1 and TRBJ2-7; D is unresolved. Germline V gene sequence: CDR1 MNHNS, CDR2 SASEGT. Trimming left V 4 bases short and J 0 bases short, with 7 bases between. The CDR3 consists of 13 residues. CDR3 sequence: CASSVTNSYEQYF. The CDR3 nucleotides read TGTGCCAGCAGTGTTACCAACTCCTACGAGCAGTACTTC.

The chain couples TRBV28 to TRBJ2-7, with TRBD2 matching over 12 bases. The trim removed 5 bases at V and 4 bases at J, leaving 9 bases unmatched. Germline V CDR1 and CDR2: MDHEN, SYDVKM. The CDR3 runs to 16 residues. CDR3 sequence reads: CASSHRTSGIDYEQYF. CDR3 bases: TGTGCCAGCAGTCACCGGACTAGCGGGATAGATTACGAGCAGTACTTC.

The chain combines TRBV30 with TRBJ2-2, with unresolved D. The CDR3 loop spans 13 amino acids. From germline, CDR1 is GTSNPN and CDR2 SVGIG (reference sequence). The germline V and J ends were trimmed by 3 bases and 4 bases, with 9 bases remaining between them. This CDR3 is CAWSLGGTGELFF. The CDR3 bases are TGTGCCTGGAGCCTAGGCGGCACCGGGGAGCTGTTTTTT.

V gene TRBV4-1 combines with J gene TRBJ2-1; D might be TRBD2 (6 bases). The CDR3 runs to 15 residues. The germline V gene has CDR1 MGHRA and CDR2 YSYEKL. V shed 4 bases and J shed 0 bases, with 10 bases lying between them. The CDR3 nucleotides read TGCGCCAGCAGCCTCGGGAGCCTCTCCTACAATGAGCAGTTCTTC. Translating gives CASSLGSLSYNEQFF.

The gene calls are TRBV28 and TRBJ2-3, with no clear D. The CDR3 length is 15 residues. V lost 3 bases, J lost 2 bases, and 12 bases lay in between. Germline CDR1 and CDR2: MDHEN and SYDVKM. This CDR3 reads CASSFGQRDTDTQYF. The CDR3 DNA reads TGTGCCAGCAGTTTTGGGCAGCGTGACACAGATACGCAGTATTTT.

This chain links TRBV7-2 with TRBJ2-7; the D gene could be TRBD1 or TRBD2 (5 bases each). This CDR3 has 13 residues. The germline V and J ends were trimmed by 4 bases and 2 bases, with 9 bases remaining between them. Germline-derived CDR1 and CDR2 are SGHTA and FQGNSA. This CDR3 reads CASSSGRAYEQYF. As DNA, the CDR3 is TGTGCCAGCAGCTCGGGACGGGCCTACGAGCAGTACTTC.

The chain joins TRBV7-3 to TRBJ2-2; D not certain. V was shortened by 2 bases and J by 0 bases, with 13 bases between the two germline ends. The CDR3 extends over 17 amino acids. Germline CDR1 SGHTA, CDR2 FQGTGA. The CDR3 DNA sequence: TGTGCCAGCAGCTTATTAAATGCGGAATCGAACACCGGGGAGCTGTTTTTT. Its protein is CASSLLNAESNTGELFF.

J is TRBJ1-5 and V is TRBV10-2; the D gene is possibly TRBD1 (6 bases). Germline loops: CDR1 WSHSY, CDR2 SAAADI. The CDR3 sequence is 18 residues long. V was cut by 2 bases and J by 0 bases, with 17 bases left in between. The DNA of the CDR3 is TGCGCCAGCAGTGAGAGTTGGGGGGCGTGGGATAGCAATCAGCCCCAGCATTTT. Translated, it gives CASSESWGAWDSNQPQHF.

V and J are TRBV18 and TRBJ2-1; 9 bases are a match to TRBD1. The ends lost 4 bases at V and 7 bases at J; junction bases unmatched: 11. This CDR3 spans 16 amino acids. From germline, CDR1 is KGHSH and CDR2 LQKENI. As DNA, the CDR3 is TGTGCCAGCTCACACTTACCCGGGACAGGGCGTAATGAGCAGTTCTTC. Its translation: CASSHLPGTGRNEQFF.

The chain combines TRBV11-3 with TRBJ2-2; D not certain. CDR1 is SGHNT and CDR2 is YENEEA in the germline V gene. This CDR3 spans 15 amino acids. Deletions cut 2 bases from V and 3 bases from J, with 10 bases between. The CDR3 DNA reads as TGTGCCAGCAGCTTACCATCCACTCACACCGGGGAGCTGTTTTTT. The encoded protein is CASSLPSTHTGELFF.

The chain employs TRBV2 and TRBJ2-2; D remains ambiguous. The CDR3 totals 14 residues. Between the trimmed V and J ends, which lost 1 base and 1 base, there was a span of 4 bases. CDR1 SNHLY and CDR2 FYNNEI come from the germline V gene. The DNA for the CDR3 is TGTGCCAGCAGTGAAGGGGGGAACACCGGGGAGCTGTTTTTT. This encodes CASSEGGNTGELFF.

The CDR3 bases are TGTGCCAGCAGTGAATTGGGGGCCAGTGGTGGCTACACCTTC. This codes for CASSELGASGGYTF. The genes are TRBV6-1 and TRBJ1-2; perhaps TRBD1 as D (6 bases). The CDR3 spans 14 residues. CDR1 and CDR2 from the germline V gene are MNHNS and SASEGT. Trimming shortened V by 2 bases and J by 7 bases, and 14 bases separated the two germline ends.

This clone appeared many times. The chain uses TRBV11-1 and TRBJ2-1; 9 bases map to TRBD1. In germline, CDR1 is SGHAT, CDR2 FQDESV (reference sequence). V shed 5 bases, J shed 9 bases, and the junction held 11 bases outside the gene matches. This CDR3 has 15 residues. Written as DNA, the CDR3 is TGTGCCAGCAGCCATTACAGGGGGCTTAGCATTGAGCAGTTCTTC. Residues: CASSHYRGLSIEQFF.

This clone was counted a few times. This chain joins TRBV5-5 and TRBJ2-5; 10 bases are a match to TRBD2. This CDR3 contains 16 residues. With V trimmed by 1 base and J by 2 bases, 5 bases remained unmatched. Per the germline V gene, CDR1 is SGHKS and CDR2 is YYEKEE (reference sequence). Here the CDR3 reads CASSLTPSGSQETQYF. The CDR3 nucleotides are TGTGCCAGCAGCTTGACTCCTAGCGGGAGTCAAGAGACCCAGTACTTC.

This clone was seen only a few times. The chain recombines TRBV18 with TRBJ2-2, with a tentative D call TRBD1 (6 bases). CDR3 length: 17 residues. V was pared by 4 bases and J by 4 bases, with 19 bases between. Germline assignment: CDR1 KGHSH and CDR2 LQKENI. CDR3 protein: CASSLGSGTLSTGELFF. Here the CDR3 DNA reads TGTGCCAGCTCACTAGGCTCCGGGACACTCAGCACCGGGGAGCTGTTTTTT.

This clone came up a few times. The chain links TRBV7-9 to TRBJ1-4, with 11 positions matching TRBD1. From germline, CDR1 is SEHNR and CDR2 FQNEAQ (reference sequence). V was pared by 5 bases and J by 4 bases, with 6 bases of the junction left unmatched. The CDR3 length is 16 residues. CDR3 nucleotides: TGTGCCAGCAGCGCCGGGACAGGGGGTGATAATGAAAAACTGTTTTTT. Translation: CASSAGTGGDNEKLFF.

This chain connects TRBV6-5 to TRBJ2-1; D is ambiguous. The CDR3 has 15 amino acids. V was cut by 2 bases and J by 5 bases, with 13 bases left in between. The germline CDR1 and CDR2 sequences are MNHEY and SVGAGI. Here the CDR3 reads CASSYTLNINNEQFF. The CDR3 DNA follows: TGTGCCAGCAGTTACACACTTAACATTAACAATGAGCAGTTCTTC.

CDR3: CASSLGTSSETQYF. CDR3 DNA sequence: TGTGCCAGCAGCTTAGGGACTAGTAGTGAGACCCAGTACTTC. The chain employs TRBV11-2 and TRBJ2-5; 7 bases are a match to TRBD2. V was clipped by 1 base and J by 5 bases; unmatched bases: 4. Germline CDR1 and CDR2: SGHAT and FQNNGV. The CDR3 sequence is 14 residues long.

The V and J genes are TRBV5-1 and TRBJ2-3, with TRBD1 identical over 9 bases. CDR3 length: 16 amino acids. In germline, CDR1 is SGHRS, CDR2 YFSETQ. With 2 bases clipped from V and 1 base from J, the junction kept 5 bases outside the gene matches. The CDR3 region is CASSFAQGAGTDTQYF. CDR3 nucleotide sequence: TGCGCCAGCAGCTTTGCACAGGGGGCTGGCACAGATACGCAGTATTTT. Drawing the rest from reference TRBV5-1 and TRBJ2-3, the complete variable domain is KAGVTQTPRYLIKTRGQQVTLSCSPISGHRSVSWYQQTPGQGLQFLFEYFSETQRNKGNFPGRFSGRQFSNSRSEMNVSTLELGDSALYLCASSFAQGAGTDTQYFGPGTRLTVL.

The V gene is TRBV5-6, the J gene TRBJ2-3; D remains ambiguous. V shed 2 bases and J shed 2 bases, with 12 bases lying between them. The CDR3 is 15 residues long. Germline V gives CDR1 SGHDT, CDR2 YYEEEE. This chain's CDR3 is CASSFWNSYTDTQYF. CDR3 coding DNA: TGTGCCAGCAGCTTTTGGAACAGTTACACAGATACGCAGTATTTT.

This clone was seen a handful of times. The gene calls are TRBV25-1 and TRBJ1-1; D gene unclear. V lost 5 bases and J lost 3, with 13 bases in between. The germline V gene encodes CDR1 MGHDK and CDR2 SYGVNS. The CDR3 consists of 14 residues. The CDR3 reads CASSSRVADTEAFF. Written as DNA, the CDR3 is TGTGCCAGCAGTTCACGTGTGGCAGACACTGAAGCTTTCTTT.

The sample holds a few counts of this clone. This chain joins TRBV7-9 and TRBJ1-1, with D perhaps TRBD1 (5 bases). Looked up from germline, CDR1 is SEHNR and CDR2 is FQNEAQ (reference sequence). V gave up 6 bases and J gave up 4 bases, with 12 bases separating them. The CDR3 extends over 13 amino acids. The CDR3 protein is CASRVGGPTEAFF. In DNA, the CDR3 is TGTGCCAGCAGGGTGGGGGGTCCCACTGAAGCTTTCTTT.

This clone was detected only a few times. V gene TRBV27 combines with J gene TRBJ1-2; TRBD1 matches at 9 bases. V trimming: 5 bases; J trimming: 6 bases; junction bases outside the gene matches: 7. This CDR3 spans 14 amino acids. Germline CDR1 and CDR2: MNHEY and SMNVEV (reference sequence). The CDR3 DNA follows: TGTGCCAGCAGTCTACGAAGGACAGGGGATGGCTACACCTTC. The encoded protein is CASSLRRTGDGYTF.

This clone was seen only a few times. The chain is built from TRBV2 and TRBJ2-5; 11 bases agree with TRBD2. The V gene's germline CDR1 is SNHLY and CDR2 FYNNEI. This CDR3 contains 13 residues. J was trimmed by 7 bases and V by 8 bases; bases with no gene match: 6. The CDR3 sequence is CASQLAGDGTQYF. In nucleotides, the CDR3 is TGTGCCAGCCAACTAGCGGGAGATGGGACCCAGTACTTC.

The genes are TRBV30 and TRBJ2-1, with D possibly matching TRBD1 (6 bases). V was trimmed by 7 bases and J by 2 bases, leaving 15 bases between them. Germline V gene data show CDR1 as GTSNPN and CDR2 as SVGIG (reference sequence). The CDR3 contains 14 residues. The CDR3: CAFIDRKTYNEQFF. Here the CDR3 DNA reads TGTGCCTTTATAGACAGGAAGACCTACAATGAGCAGTTCTTC.

This sequence joins TRBV5-1 and TRBJ2-6; 9 positions match TRBD1. Germline trimming cut 7 bases from V and 1 base from J; bases unmatched to any gene: 9. Germline loops: CDR1 SGHRS, CDR2 YFSETQ. This CDR3 spans 17 amino acids. CDR3 sequence reads: CASAPGTGHSGANVLTF. The DNA of the CDR3 is TGCGCCAGCGCCCCGGGGACAGGGCATTCTGGGGCCAACGTCCTGACTTTC.

The chain uses TRBV27 and TRBJ2-3; 7 bases are a match to TRBD1. CDR1 MNHEY and CDR2 SMNVEV come from the germline V gene (reference sequence). V was pared by 4 bases and J by 8 bases, with 15 bases of the junction left unmatched. The CDR3 runs 16 residues. CDR3 in DNA: TGTGCCAGCAGTTCACAGGGGCGAGAGCCAACTGGTACGCAGTATTTT. Amino acids: CASSSQGREPTGTQYF.

The V and J genes are TRBV27 and TRBJ2-2; D ambiguous. Germline CDR1 is MNHEY and CDR2 is SMNVEV (reference sequence). This CDR3 region has 14 residues. Trimming took 5 bases from V and 1 from J, leaving 8 bases between them. CDR3 nucleotides: TGTGCCAGCAGTCCCATATGGAACACCGGGGAGCTGTTTTTT. Translation gives CASSPIWNTGELFF.

For this clone: Other DNA sequences in this specimen translate into the identical CDR3. This chain links TRBV5-1 with TRBJ2-7; 9 bases match TRBD1. Trimming removed 3 bases from V and 4 bases from J; junction bases left unmatched: 2. The CDR3 covers 13 residues. Germline V gene sequence: CDR1 SGHRS, CDR2 YFSETQ. CDR3 DNA: TGCGCCAGCAGCTCGGACAGGGGTTACGAGCAGTACTTC. Protein: CASSSDRGYEQYF. Combining the CDR3 with reference TRBV5-1 and TRBJ2-7 gives the whole variable domain KAGVTQTPRYLIKTRGQQVTLSCSPISGHRSVSWYQQTPGQGLQFLFEYFSETQRNKGNFPGRFSGRQFSNSRSEMNVSTLELGDSALYLCASSSDRGYEQYFGPGTRLTVT.

The chain is built from TRBV18 and TRBJ1-1; D is undetermined. CDR3 length: 14 amino acids. CDR1 and CDR2 from the germline V gene are KGHSH and LQKENI. V shed 6 bases and J shed 6 bases, with 17 bases lying between them. The CDR3 nucleotides are TGTGCCAGCTCCATCCTGGAGGCGGACCCTGAAGCTTTCTTT. Protein product: CASSILEADPEAFF.

This rearrangement joins TRBV4-2 to TRBJ2-7, with D tentatively TRBD1 (6 bases). V dropped 5 bases and J dropped 3 bases, with 14 bases sitting between them. CDR1 and CDR2 (germline): LGHNA, YNFKEQ. The CDR3 has 14 residues. The DNA for the CDR3 is TGTGCCAGCAGCACGACAGGTAGCATCTACGAGCAGTACTTC. Translated, it gives CASSTTGSIYEQYF.